A single sample gave rise to the 5 T cell receptor beta chains below, sequenced in a study of shared clonotypes between healthy human individuals. Profiling relied on immunoSEQ multiplex PCR, and the TCRdb table lists in-frame clones only, not all of them. The sample shows under 1,900,000 clones, 98% of them seen only once. Sample: naive CD4+ T cells sorted from blood. Subset reported: CD45RA+ positively selected. The source is a man aged 25-45 years in good health.

V and J are TRBV19 and TRBJ2-7, with TRBD2 matching 11 bases. The trim removed 9 bases at V and 6 bases at J, leaving 10 bases unmatched. CDR1 is LNHDA, CDR2 SQIVND, per germline (reference sequence). The CDR3 covers 14 residues. CDR3 in DNA: TGTGCCAGCGCCGGGGCTAGCGGGAGGAGCGAGCAGTACTTC. It translates to CASAGASGRSEQYF.

In the case of this clone: The sample carries other DNA sequences with the same CDR3. V gene TRBV29-1 combines with J gene TRBJ2-1; unclear D gene. V lost 5 bases, J lost 0 bases, and 2 bases lay in between. CDR1 is SQVTM, CDR2 ANQGSEA, per germline. The CDR3 loop spans 11 amino acids. The CDR3 region has the DNA TGCAGCGTTCGCTCCTACAATGAGCAGTTCTTC. Translated, it gives CSVRSYNEQFF.

The rearrangement uses TRBV2 and TRBJ2-1; 7 bases fit TRBD1. The CDR3 loop spans 16 amino acids. Unmatched junction bases numbered 11, after V lost 9 bases and J lost 0 bases. The germline V gene encodes CDR1 SNHLY and CDR2 FYNNEI. CDR3 sequence (DNA): TGTGCCAGTAGGTCGACAGGGCCCCTCTCCTACAATGAGCAGTTCTTC. Its protein product is CASRSTGPLSYNEQFF.

This sequence joins TRBV5-1 and TRBJ2-1; D ambiguous. Germline-derived CDR1 and CDR2 are SGHRS and YFSETQ. V gave up 0 bases and J gave up 7 bases, with 11 bases separating them. This CDR3 region has 14 residues. CDR3 nucleotides: TGCGCCAGCAGCTTGGACCAACTCCGAAATGAGCAGTTCTTC. It encodes CASSLDQLRNEQFF.

Note on this clone: The same CDR3 can be traced to other DNA sequences in this sample. The chain joins TRBV5-4 to TRBJ2-3; TRBD2 agrees at 11 bases. Germline V CDR1 and CDR2: SGHNT, YYREEE (reference sequence). The CDR3 extends over 16 amino acids. The J segment lost 0 bases and the V segment lost 3 bases, leaving 3 bases of the junction unmatched. The CDR3 DNA reads as TGTGCCAGCAGCTCCGGGACTAGCGGAAGCACAGATACGCAGTATTTT. This sequence encodes CASSSGTSGSTDTQYF.